This T cell receptor (beta chain) was retrieved from a study of cytomegalovirus exposure and HLA in healthy donors. Study-wide points: An analysis that came later showed most CMV-associated TCR beta chains appearing HLA-restricted.

About this clone: What it binds is not known.

The PCR contained 60 Vbeta and 13 Jbeta primers. Method: immunoSEQ multiplex PCR; TCRdb's copy keeps in-frame clones and lacks some. The sample carries 150,000 to 200,000 clones, about 80% recorded once. Germline V gene lookup returns CDR1 MNHEY and CDR2 SVGAGI. V lost 3 bases and J lost 4; bases outside the gene matches: 6. This CDR3 has 16 residues. Specimen: PBMCs. J is TRBJ1-2 and V is TRBV6-5; 12 positions agree with TRBD1. The receptor comes from a woman between 45 and 60 years old in good health and CMV-seropositive. The CDR3 loop is CASSYSGTGGLYGYTF. CDR3 in DNA: TGTGCCAGCAGTTATTCCGGGACAGGGGGCCTCTATGGCTACACCTTC.